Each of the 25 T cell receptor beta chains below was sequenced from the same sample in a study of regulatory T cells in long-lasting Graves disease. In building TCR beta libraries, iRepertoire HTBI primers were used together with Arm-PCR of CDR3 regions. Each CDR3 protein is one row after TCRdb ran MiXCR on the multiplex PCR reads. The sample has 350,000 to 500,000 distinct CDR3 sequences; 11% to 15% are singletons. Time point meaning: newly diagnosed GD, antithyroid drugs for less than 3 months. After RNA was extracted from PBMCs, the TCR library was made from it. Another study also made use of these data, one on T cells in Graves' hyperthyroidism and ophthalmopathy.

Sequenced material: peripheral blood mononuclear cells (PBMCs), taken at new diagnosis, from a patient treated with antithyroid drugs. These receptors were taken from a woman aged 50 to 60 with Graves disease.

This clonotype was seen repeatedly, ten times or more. CDR3 bases: TGTGCCAGCTTTACTAGCGGGAGAACCGGGGAGCTGTTTTTT. As protein: CASFTSGRTGELFF. This chain connects TRBV28 to TRBJ2-2, with 11 bases lining up with TRBD2. The V segment lost 8 bases and the J segment 5 bases; nucleotides outside the gene matches: 4. This CDR3 has 14 residues. Germline values: CDR1 MDHEN, CDR2 SYDVKM.

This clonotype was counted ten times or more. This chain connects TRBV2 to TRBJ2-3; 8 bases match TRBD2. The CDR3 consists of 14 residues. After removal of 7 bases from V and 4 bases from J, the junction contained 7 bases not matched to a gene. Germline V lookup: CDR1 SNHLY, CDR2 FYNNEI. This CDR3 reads CASTNGRAPDTQYF. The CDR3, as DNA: TGTGCCAGCACTAACGGGAGGGCCCCAGATACGCAGTATTTT.

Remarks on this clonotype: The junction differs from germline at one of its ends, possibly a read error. DNA of the CDR3: TGTGCCGGCAGTCCCGGGACAGGGGGTGAAAAACTGTTTTTT. It is translated as CAGSPGTGGEKLFF. The chain has TRBV28 and TRBJ1-4; 11 nucleotides line up with TRBD1. The CDR3 totals 14 residues. Germline V gives CDR1 MDHEN, CDR2 SYDVKM.

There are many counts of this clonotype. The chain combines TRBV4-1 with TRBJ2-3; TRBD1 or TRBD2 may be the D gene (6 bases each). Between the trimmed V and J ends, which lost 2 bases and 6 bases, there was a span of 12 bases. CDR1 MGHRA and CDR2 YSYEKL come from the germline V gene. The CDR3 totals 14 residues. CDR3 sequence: CASSQSTGADTQYF. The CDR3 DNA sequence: TGCGCCAGCAGCCAAAGTACGGGGGCGGATACGCAGTATTTT.

The CDR3 loop is CASSEGQGAYNEQYF. The CDR3, as DNA: TGCGCCAGCAGCGAAGGACAGGGCGCCTACAATGAGCAGTACTTC. The chain employs TRBV5-1 and TRBJ2-7; 8 bases agree with TRBD1. V lost 4 bases to trimming and J lost 7 bases; unmatched junction nucleotides: 13. CDR1 and CDR2 (germline): SGHRS, YFSETQ. The CDR3 consists of 15 residues.

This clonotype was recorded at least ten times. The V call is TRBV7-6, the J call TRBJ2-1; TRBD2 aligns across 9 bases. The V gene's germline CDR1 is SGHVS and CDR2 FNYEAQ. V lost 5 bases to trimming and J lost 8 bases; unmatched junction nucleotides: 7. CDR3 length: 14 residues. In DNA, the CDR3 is TGTGCCAGCAGCGATAGCGGGAGTTCAGATGAGCAGTTCTTC. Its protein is CASSDSGSSDEQFF.

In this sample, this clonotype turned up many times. CDR3 nucleotide sequence: TGCGCCAGCAGCTTGGAGAGCGGGATTGGGGGTGAGCAGTTCTTC. It specifies CASSLESGIGGEQFF. This sequence joins TRBV5-1 and TRBJ2-1, with 7 positions matching TRBD2. This CDR3 region has 15 residues. The V segment lost 0 bases and the J segment 9 bases; nucleotides outside the gene matches: 9. CDR1 is SGHRS and CDR2 is YFSETQ in the germline V gene.

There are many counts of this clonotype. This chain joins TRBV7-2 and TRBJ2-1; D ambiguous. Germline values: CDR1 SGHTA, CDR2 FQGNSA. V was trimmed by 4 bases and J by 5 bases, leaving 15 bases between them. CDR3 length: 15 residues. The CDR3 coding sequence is TGTGCCAGCAGCTGGCGTTGGGCCTTCAACAATGAGCAGTTCTTC. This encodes CASSWRWAFNNEQFF.

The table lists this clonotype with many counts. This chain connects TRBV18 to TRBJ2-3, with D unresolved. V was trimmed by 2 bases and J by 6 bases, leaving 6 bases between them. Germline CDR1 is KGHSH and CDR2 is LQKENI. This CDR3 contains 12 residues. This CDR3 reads CASSPVSDTQYF. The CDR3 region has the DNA TGTGCCAGCTCACCAGTGTCGGATACGCAGTATTTT. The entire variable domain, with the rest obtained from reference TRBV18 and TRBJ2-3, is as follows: NAGVMQNPRHLVRRRGQEARLRCSPMKGHSHVYWYRQLPEEGLKFMVYLQKENIIDESGMPKERFSAEFPKEGPSILRIQQVVRGDSAAYFCASSPVSDTQYFGPGTRLTVL.

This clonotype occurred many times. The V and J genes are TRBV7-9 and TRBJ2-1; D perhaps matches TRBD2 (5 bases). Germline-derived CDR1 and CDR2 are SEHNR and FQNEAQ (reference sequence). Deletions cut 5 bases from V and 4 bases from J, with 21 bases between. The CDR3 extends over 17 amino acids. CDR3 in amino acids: CASSPKRRLATYNEQFF. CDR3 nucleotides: TGTGCCAGCAGCCCCAAGCGTCGGCTAGCCACATACAATGAGCAGTTCTTC.

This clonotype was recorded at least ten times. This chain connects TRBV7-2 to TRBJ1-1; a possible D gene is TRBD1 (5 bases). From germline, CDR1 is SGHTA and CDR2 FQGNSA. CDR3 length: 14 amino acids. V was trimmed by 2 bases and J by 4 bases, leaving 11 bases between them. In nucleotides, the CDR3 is TGTGCCAGCAGCTTATTCCAGGGCGGCACTGAAGCTTTCTTT. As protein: CASSLFQGGTEAFF.

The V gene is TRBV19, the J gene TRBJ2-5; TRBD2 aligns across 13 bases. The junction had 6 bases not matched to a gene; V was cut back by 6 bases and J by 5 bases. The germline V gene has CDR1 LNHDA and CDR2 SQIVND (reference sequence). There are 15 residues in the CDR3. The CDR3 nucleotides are TGTGCCAGTAGCAGGACTAGCGGGAGCAGGGAGACCCAGTACTTC. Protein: CASSRTSGSRETQYF.

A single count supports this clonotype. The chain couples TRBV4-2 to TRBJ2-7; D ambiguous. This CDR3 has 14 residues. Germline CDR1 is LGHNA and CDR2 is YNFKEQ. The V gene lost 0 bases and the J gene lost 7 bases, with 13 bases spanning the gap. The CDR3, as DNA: TGTGCCAGCAGCCAAGAGACTCATTACAATGAGCAGTACTTC. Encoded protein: CASSQETHYNEQYF.

CDR3 sequence reads: CASSLNPDPTDTQYF. The DNA of the CDR3 is TGTGCCAGCAGCTTAAATCCAGACCCCACAGATACGCAGTATTTT. The chain employs TRBV7-7 and TRBJ2-3, with unresolved D. V was shortened by 2 bases and J by 2 bases, with 11 bases between the two germline ends. The germline gives CDR1 SSHAT, CDR2 FNYEAQ (reference sequence). The CDR3 extends over 15 amino acids.

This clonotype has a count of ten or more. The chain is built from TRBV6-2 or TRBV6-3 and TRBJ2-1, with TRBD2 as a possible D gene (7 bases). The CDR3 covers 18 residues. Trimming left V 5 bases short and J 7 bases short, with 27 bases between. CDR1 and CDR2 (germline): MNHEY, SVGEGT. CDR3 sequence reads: CASSKSASSGGLGNEQFF. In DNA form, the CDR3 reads TGTGCCAGCAGTAAATCCGCGAGCTCCGGGGGGCTGGGTAATGAGCAGTTCTTC.

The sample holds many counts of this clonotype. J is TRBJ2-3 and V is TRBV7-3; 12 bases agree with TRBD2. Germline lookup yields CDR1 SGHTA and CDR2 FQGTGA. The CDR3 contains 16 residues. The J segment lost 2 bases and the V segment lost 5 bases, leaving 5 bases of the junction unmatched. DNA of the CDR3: TGTGCCAGCAGCAACGGACTAGCGGGAAACACAGATACGCAGTATTTT. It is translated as CASSNGLAGNTDTQYF.

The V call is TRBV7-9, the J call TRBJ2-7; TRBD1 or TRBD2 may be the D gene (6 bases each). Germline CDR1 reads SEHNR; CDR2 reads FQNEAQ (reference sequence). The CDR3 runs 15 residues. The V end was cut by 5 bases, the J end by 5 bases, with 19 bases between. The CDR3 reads CASSPGGQGRHEQYF. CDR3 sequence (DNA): TGTGCCAGCAGCCCCGGGGGCCAGGGGCGACACGAGCAGTACTTC.

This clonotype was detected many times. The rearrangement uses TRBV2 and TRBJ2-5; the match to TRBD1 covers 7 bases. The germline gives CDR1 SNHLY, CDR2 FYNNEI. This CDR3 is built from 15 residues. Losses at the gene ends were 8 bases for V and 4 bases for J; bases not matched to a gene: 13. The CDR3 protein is CASGRQGELGETQYF. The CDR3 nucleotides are TGTGCCAGCGGCCGCCAGGGGGAGTTGGGAGAGACCCAGTACTTC. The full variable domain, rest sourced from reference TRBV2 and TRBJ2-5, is EPEVTQTPSHQVTQMGQEVILRCVPISNHLYFYWYRQILGQKVEFLVSFYNNEISEKSEIFDDQFSVERPDGSNFTLKIRSTKLEDSAMYFCASGRQGELGETQYFGPGTRLLVL.

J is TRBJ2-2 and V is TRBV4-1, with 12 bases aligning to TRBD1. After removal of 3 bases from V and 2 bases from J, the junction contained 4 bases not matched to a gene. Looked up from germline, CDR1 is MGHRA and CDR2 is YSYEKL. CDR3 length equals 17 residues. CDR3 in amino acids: CASSHPGTGGNTGELFF. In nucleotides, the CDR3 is TGCGCCAGCAGCCACCCCGGGACAGGGGGCAACACCGGGGAGCTGTTTTTT.

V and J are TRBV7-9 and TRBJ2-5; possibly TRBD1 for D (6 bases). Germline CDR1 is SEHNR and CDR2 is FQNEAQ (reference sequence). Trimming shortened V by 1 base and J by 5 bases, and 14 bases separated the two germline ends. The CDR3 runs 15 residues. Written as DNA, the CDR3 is TGTGCCAGCAGCTTAGGAGGCAGGGGAACGGAGACCCAGTACTTC. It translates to CASSLGGRGTETQYF.

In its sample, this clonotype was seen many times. DNA for the CDR3: TGCAGTGCTAGACCGGCGACTAGCGGGACCGGCTACGAGCAGTACTTC. Protein product: CSARPATSGTGYEQYF. This chain connects TRBV20-1 to TRBJ2-7, with 11 bases identical to TRBD2. There are 16 residues in the CDR3. CDR1 DFQATT and CDR2 SNEGSKA come from the germline V gene (reference sequence). The V and J ends lost 2 bases and 3 bases, in that order; junction bases with no gene match: 9.

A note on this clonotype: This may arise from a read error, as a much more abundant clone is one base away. Written as DNA, the CDR3 is TGTGCCAGCAGTTACGCCCGACTATCGGGAGGGCCTAAGTCTCACGAGCAGTACTTC. This encodes CASSYARLSGGPKSHEQYF. The chain uses TRBV6-5 and TRBJ2-7; TRBD2 matches at 8 bases. J lost 5 bases, V lost 2 bases, and 20 bases had no gene match. Germline V gene data show CDR1 as MNHEY and CDR2 as SVGAGI. The CDR3 extends over 19 amino acids.

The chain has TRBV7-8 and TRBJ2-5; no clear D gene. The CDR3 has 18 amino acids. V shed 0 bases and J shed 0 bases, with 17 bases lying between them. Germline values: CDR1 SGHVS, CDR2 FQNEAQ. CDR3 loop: CASSLARDRHKYQETQYF. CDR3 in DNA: TGTGCCAGCAGCTTAGCGCGCGACCGACATAAGTACCAAGAGACCCAGTACTTC.

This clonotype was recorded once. CDR3 sequence reads: CSVAGGRDTQYF. The DNA for the CDR3 is TGCAGCGTTGCAGGGGGCAGAGATACGCAGTATTTT. The chain combines TRBV29-1 with TRBJ2-3, with 8 nucleotides matching TRBD1. Germline values: CDR1 SQVTM, CDR2 ANQGSEA. The CDR3 totals 12 residues. The V and J ends lost 4 bases and 5 bases, in that order; junction bases with no gene match: 2.

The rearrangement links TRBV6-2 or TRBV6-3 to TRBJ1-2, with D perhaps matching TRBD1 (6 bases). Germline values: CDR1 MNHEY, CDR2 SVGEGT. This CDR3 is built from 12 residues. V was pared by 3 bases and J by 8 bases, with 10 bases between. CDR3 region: CASSYSGAGYTF. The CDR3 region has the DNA TGTGCCAGCAGTTATTCAGGGGCGGGCTACACCTTC.